The 28 T cell receptor beta chains listed next were all sequenced from one sample in a study of cytomegalovirus exposure and HLA in healthy donors listed by TCRdb under 2017. Library method: the immunoSEQ multiplex PCR assay. For the multiplex PCR, a mixture combining 60 forward primers for TCR Vbeta segments and 13 reverse primers for TCR Jbeta segments was used. The source is immuneACCESS, and TCRdb retained only in-frame sequences with V and J called. Part of the clones is not carried over; for the studies checked, unresolved V genes explain less than half of this, and the remainder is unexplained. Here the sample has approximately 130,000 clones; 65% to 85% occur a single time. Around 1.2% of the sample comes from the top ten. The sample taken for sequencing was PBMCs. All receptors derive from a man between 45 and 60 years old in good health and CMV-seronegative.

With regard to this clone: Other DNA sequences in the sample encode the same CDR3. V gene TRBV18 combines with J gene TRBJ1-1; tentative D call: TRBD1 (6 bases). Trimming pared 3 bases from V and 1 base from J, leaving 6 bases between. CDR3 size: 13 residues. Germline V gene lookup returns CDR1 KGHSH and CDR2 LQKENI. CDR3 sequence reads: CASSPGQNTEAFF. In nucleotides, the CDR3 is TGTGCCAGCTCACCGGGACAGAACACTGAAGCTTTCTTT.

In its sample, this clone was seen a few times. The chain combines TRBV6-6 with TRBJ2-7, with 11 bases that match TRBD2. The trim removed 4 bases at V and 4 bases at J, leaving 3 bases unmatched. CDR1 MNHNY and CDR2 SVGAGI come from the germline V gene (reference sequence). This CDR3 comprises 14 residues. The CDR3 is CASSFGTSGYEQYF. The CDR3 coding sequence is TGTGCCAGCAGTTTTGGGACTAGCGGATACGAGCAGTACTTC.

The chain links TRBV30 to TRBJ2-1; possibly TRBD2 for D (5 bases). The CDR3 contains 15 residues. CDR1 is GTSNPN, CDR2 SVGIG, per germline (reference sequence). The germline V and J ends were trimmed by 2 bases and 3 bases, with 14 bases remaining between them. CDR3 loop: CAWSPRGSGYNEQFF. CDR3 coding DNA: TGTGCCTGGAGTCCCCGAGGGAGCGGCTACAATGAGCAGTTCTTC.

V is TRBV18 and J is TRBJ2-5, with 8 bases matching TRBD2. CDR1 and CDR2 (germline): KGHSH, LQKENI. After removal of 2 bases from V and 7 bases from J, the junction contained 9 bases not matched to a gene. The length of the CDR3 is 15 residues. In DNA form, the CDR3 reads TGTGCCAGCTCACCAACGGGAGGGCCCTCGGGGACCCAGTACTTC. The encoded protein is CASSPTGGPSGTQYF.

The CDR3 is CASLQGNSGNTIYF. Written as DNA, the CDR3 is TGTGCCAGCTTACAGGGGAACTCTGGAAACACCATATATTTT. This chain links TRBV2 with TRBJ1-3; TRBD1 aligns across 7 bases. V lost 8 bases to trimming and J lost 0 bases; unmatched junction nucleotides: 4. There are 14 residues in the CDR3. The V gene's germline CDR1 is SNHLY and CDR2 FYNNEI.

In its sample, this clone was seen a few times. The sample contains more than one DNA sequence encoding this CDR3. The gene calls are TRBV10-3 and TRBJ2-2; TRBD1 matches at 8 bases. The germline gives CDR1 ENHRY, CDR2 SYGVKD. V lost 6 bases, J lost 1 base, and 1 base stayed unmatched. There are 14 residues in the CDR3. CDR3 coding DNA: TGTGCCATCAGGGGGACAGGGAACACCGGGGAGCTGTTTTTT. Amino acids: CAIRGTGNTGELFF.

The genes are TRBV5-4 and TRBJ2-1; 9 bases are shared with TRBD2. CDR1 and CDR2 from the germline V gene are SGHNT and YYREEE (reference sequence). This CDR3 region has 16 residues. The trim removed 0 bases at V and 7 bases at J, leaving 8 bases unmatched. The CDR3 sequence is CASSLEGGRAGNEQFF. CDR3 coding DNA: TGTGCCAGCAGCTTGGAGGGCGGGAGGGCCGGGAATGAGCAGTTCTTC.

The chain has TRBV7-9 and TRBJ2-2; 7 nucleotides agree with TRBD1. With 4 bases clipped from V and 0 bases from J, the junction kept 5 bases outside the gene matches. The CDR3 consists of 16 residues. Per germline, CDR1 SEHNR and CDR2 FQNEAQ (reference sequence). Here the CDR3 reads CASSYSGTANTGELFF. The CDR3 DNA is TGTGCCAGCAGCTACTCCGGGACAGCGAACACCGGGGAGCTGTTTTTT.

The chain combines TRBV7-9 with TRBJ1-1; D perhaps matches TRBD1 (5 bases). This CDR3 has 15 amino acids. Looked up from germline, CDR1 is SEHNR and CDR2 is FQNEAQ (reference sequence). The V end lost 5 bases, the J end lost 10 bases, and 23 bases lay between the germline ends. Written as DNA, the CDR3 is TGTGCCAGCAGCAACGGGGGGACGGGGAGTTTGGGAGCTTTCTTT. It is translated as CASSNGGTGSLGAFF. Filled out from reference TRBV7-9 and TRBJ1-1, the complete variable domain reads DTGVSQNPRHKITKRGQNVTFRCDPISEHNRLYWYRQTLGQGPEFLTYFQNEAQLEKSRLLSDRFSAERPKGSFSTLEIQRTEQGDSAMYLCASSNGGTGSLGAFFGQGTRLTVV.

V usage is TRBV23-1 and J usage is TRBJ2-1, with 8 bases identical to TRBD2. TRBV23-1 is identified as an open reading frame with a role that is uncertain. V trimming: 0 bases; J trimming: 6 bases; junction bases outside the gene matches: 10. The CDR3 has 17 amino acids. The chain's CDR3 is CASSQSSVAGQSNEQFF. In DNA, the CDR3 is TGCGCCAGCAGTCAATCGAGTGTAGCGGGACAATCCAATGAGCAGTTCTTC.

V is TRBV5-1 and J is TRBJ2-7, with 8 bases fitting TRBD2. The CDR3 has 14 residues. Germline CDR1 SGHRS, CDR2 YFSETQ. Trimming took 2 bases from V and 3 from J; bases not matched to a gene: 4. CDR3 residues: CASSFQSGSYEQYF. The DNA for the CDR3 is TGCGCCAGCAGCTTTCAAAGCGGGAGCTACGAGCAGTACTTC. The full variable domain, completed using reference TRBV5-1 and TRBJ2-7, is KAGVTQTPRYLIKTRGQQVTLSCSPISGHRSVSWYQQTPGQGLQFLFEYFSETQRNKGNFPGRFSGRQFSNSRSEMNVSTLELGDSALYLCASSFQSGSYEQYFGPGTRLTVT.

In this sample, this clone turned up once. The CDR3 nucleotides are TGTGCCAGCAGCGGAGCGGGACTAGCTCAAGAGACCCAGTACTTC. This gives the protein CASSGAGLAQETQYF. V gene TRBV7-2 combines with J gene TRBJ2-5, with 9 bases aligning to TRBD2. This CDR3 has 15 amino acids. After removal of 5 bases from V and 2 bases from J, the junction contained 6 bases not matched to a gene. Per germline, CDR1 SGHTA and CDR2 FQGNSA.

The chain employs TRBV18 and TRBJ2-1; 9 bases are a match to TRBD1. Germline trimming cut 3 bases from V and 1 base from J; bases unmatched to any gene: 1. The CDR3 consists of 15 residues. Germline V gene sequence: CDR1 KGHSH, CDR2 LQKENI. CDR3 residues: CASSPGQGSYNEQFF. The CDR3 DNA sequence: TGTGCCAGCTCACCGGGACAGGGTTCCTACAATGAGCAGTTCTTC.

On this clone itself: A junction end diverges from the germline sequence, so it may reflect a read error. The V gene is TRBV7-9, the J gene TRBJ1-2; 7 nucleotides align to TRBD1. Germline values: CDR1 SEHNR, CDR2 FQNEAQ (reference sequence). The CDR3 is 15 residues long. CDR3 nucleotide sequence: TGTGCCAGCAGCTTAGCGGGACAGTCCTACTATGACTACACCTTT. Its protein product is CASSLAGQSYYDYTF.

The chain has TRBV10-1 and TRBJ2-5, with TRBD2 as a possible D gene (6 bases). V lost 0 bases, J lost 8 bases, and 16 bases lay in between. CDR1 WNHNN and CDR2 SYGVQD come from the germline V gene (reference sequence). The length of the CDR3 is 15 residues. This CDR3 reads CASSESFQGGETQYF. The DNA for the CDR3 is TGCGCCAGCAGTGAGTCCTTCCAGGGCGGGGAAACCCAGTACTTC.

The chain has TRBV7-3 and TRBJ2-5, with 7 bases aligning to TRBD1. The CDR3 is 13 amino acids. Unmatched junction bases numbered 4, after V lost 5 bases and J lost 4 bases. Per the germline V gene, CDR1 is SGHTA and CDR2 is FQGTGA. The CDR3 loop is CASSTTGVETQYF. CDR3 nucleotides: TGTGCCAGCAGCACTACAGGGGTAGAGACCCAGTACTTC.

The CDR3 DNA reads TGTGCCAGCAGTGAAGCGCAGGGGCGAGGAAACACCATATATTTT. Protein product: CASSEAQGRGNTIYF. This chain connects TRBV6-1 to TRBJ1-3, with a weak D call TRBD1 (6 bases). V dropped 0 bases and J dropped 4 bases, with 10 bases sitting between them. This CDR3 spans 15 amino acids. The V gene's germline CDR1 is MNHNS and CDR2 SASEGT.

The CDR3 nucleotides read TGTGCCAGCAGCCAGGGACAGCTGAGCACAGATACGCAGTATTTT. It specifies CASSQGQLSTDTQYF. This chain connects TRBV6-5 to TRBJ2-3; 7 bases match TRBD1. This CDR3 spans 15 amino acids. The V gene's germline CDR1 is MNHEY and CDR2 SVGAGI. V lost 6 bases to trimming and J lost 0 bases; unmatched junction nucleotides: 6.

The V and J genes are TRBV5-4 and TRBJ2-7; D is unresolved. With 4 bases removed from V and 2 bases from J, the gap between germline ends came to 16 bases. The CDR3 totals 15 residues. Germline V gene lookup returns CDR1 SGHNT and CDR2 YYREEE (reference sequence). The CDR3 nucleotides read TGTGCCAGCAGCCGTGCAGGTAGTTTGACCTACGAGCAGTACTTC. This codes for CASSRAGSLTYEQYF.

This clone was seen just once. The junction and the germline gene differ at one end; a read error may be behind it. The chain carries TRBV28 and TRBJ2-7, with 8 bases identical to TRBD1. This CDR3 comprises 13 residues. CDR1 and CDR2 from the germline V gene are MDHEN and SYDVKM. CDR3 DNA sequence: TGTGCCAGCAGTTCCGGACAGGGCTACAAGCAGTACTTC. This translates into CASSSGQGYKQYF.

This sequence joins TRBV28 and TRBJ1-2, with D possibly TRBD1 on 6 matching bases. Per the germline V gene, CDR1 is MDHEN and CDR2 is SYDVKM. The CDR3 runs to 15 residues. The V and J ends lost 5 bases and 7 bases respectively, with 20 bases between them. CDR3 DNA: TGTGCCAGCAGTATCCCGACCGGGAGGGGGAGTGGCTACACCTTC. Translating gives CASSIPTGRGSGYTF.

This rearrangement joins TRBV7-2 to TRBJ2-7; 12 nucleotides align to TRBD2. The CDR3 contains 15 residues. Germline CDR1 SGHTA, CDR2 FQGNSA. V shed 4 bases, J shed 1 base, and the junction held 2 bases outside the gene matches. The CDR3 sequence is CASSYGTSGSYEQYF. CDR3 coding DNA: TGTGCCAGCAGCTATGGGACTAGCGGGTCCTACGAGCAGTACTTC.

V and J are TRBV7-2 and TRBJ2-1, with 12 bases aligning to TRBD1. CDR1 and CDR2 (germline): SGHTA, FQGNSA. V trimming: 5 bases; J trimming: 8 bases; junction bases outside the gene matches: 7. This CDR3 is 15 amino acids long. CDR3 DNA: TGTGCCAGCAGCCCGGGGACAGGGGGCGAATATGAGCAGTTCTTC. Amino acids: CASSPGTGGEYEQFF.

The rearrangement uses TRBV28 and TRBJ1-2; D gene ambiguous. Germline CDR1 and CDR2: MDHEN and SYDVKM. Between the trimmed V and J ends, which lost 5 bases and 5 bases, there was a span of 9 bases. The CDR3 runs to 12 residues. This CDR3 reads CASSPPTYGYTF. The CDR3 coding sequence is TGTGCCAGCAGTCCCCCGACATATGGCTACACCTTC.

This clone was observed a handful of times. V and J are TRBV4-1 and TRBJ2-7; tentative D call: TRBD1 (6 bases). The V and J ends lost 0 bases and 6 bases respectively, with 12 bases between them. The V gene's germline CDR1 is MGHRA and CDR2 YSYEKL. The CDR3 consists of 14 residues. The CDR3 region has the DNA TGCGCCAGCAGCCAAGATCTTGGGGGCCGCGAGCAGTACTTC. As protein: CASSQDLGGREQYF.

This clone has more than one count but fewer than ten. The V and J genes are TRBV7-8 and TRBJ1-2, with a weak D call TRBD1 (6 bases). V lost 3 bases and J 5 bases, leaving 16 bases between the germline ends. The CDR3 length is 15 residues. The germline gives CDR1 SGHVS, CDR2 FQNEAQ. The CDR3 bases are TGTGCCAGCAGCTTGGTTGGCAGCAGGGGTTATGGCTACACCTTC. Protein: CASSLVGSRGYGYTF.

As regards this clone: Within the sample, other DNA sequences also encode this same CDR3. The chain is built from TRBV30 and TRBJ2-2; D unresolved. Germline loops: CDR1 GTSNPN, CDR2 SVGIG (reference sequence). This CDR3 contains 16 residues. Trimming took 5 bases from V and 1 from J, leaving 17 bases between them. For the CDR3, the DNA is TGTGCCTGGTTGGGCAAACGATCAGTGAACACCGGGGAGCTGTTTTTT. Amino acid sequence: CAWLGKRSVNTGELFF.

The chain uses TRBV6-5 and TRBJ2-5; TRBD2 is a possible D gene (6 bases). The CDR3 totals 15 residues. The V gene's germline CDR1 is MNHEY and CDR2 SVGAGI. V shed 4 bases and J shed 4 bases, with 16 bases lying between them. The CDR3, as DNA: TGTGCCAGCAGTTGGAACGGGAGAGCTGGAGAGACCCAGTACTTC. Its protein is CASSWNGRAGETQYF.